This T cell receptor (beta chain) was recorded in a study of T cell responses to AZD1222 COVID-19 vaccine. Findings and caveats of the study: Researchers took repertoire samples only after the peak T cell response had come. CD4 TCRs linked to vaccination spanned spike, dominating at 160-218 and 743-854.

Analyses pooled second doses at about 4 or about 12 weeks. Sequencing used immunoSEQ multiplex PCR; TCRdb keeps in-frame clones, though not all of them. The sample comprises roughly 170,000 clones, around 94% of which are singletons, and 1.6% rests with the top ten. With regard to this clone: Its cognate antigen is unknown.

The junction had 2 bases not matched to a gene; V was cut back by 8 bases and J by 1 base. Germline loops: CDR1 WNHNN, CDR2 SYGVQD (reference sequence). CDR3 length: 12 residues. The starting material was peripheral blood, obtained 28 days after the second AZD1222 dose. The chain has TRBV10-1 and TRBJ2-7; TRBD1 matches 7 bases. The receptor comes from an adult who received the AZD1222 COVID-19 vaccine. The DNA of the CDR3 is TGCGCCAGCGGGGACAGTTCCTACGAGCAGTACTTC. Translation: CASGDSSYEQYF.